The 29 T cell receptor beta chains below were found in one sample sequenced in a study of early T cells in non-severe SARS-CoV-2 infection. TCRdb passed the 5' RACE reads through MiXCR, listing each CDR3 protein once. Among some 110,000 distinct CDR3 sequences listed, under 15% were seen once. Sequenced sample: whole blood. The source is an adult who was a healthcare worker with PCR-confirmed SARS-CoV-2 infection or an uninfected control (not recorded which).

The chain uses TRBV28 and TRBJ1-1; maybe TRBD1 (5 bases). In germline, CDR1 is MDHEN, CDR2 SYDVKM. The CDR3 has 14 amino acids. Trimming shortened V by 8 bases and J by 8 bases, and 21 bases separated the two germline ends. The CDR3 DNA follows: TGTGCCAGCGTCAAGTATGGGGGTATGGACGAAGCTTTCTTT. It translates to CASVKYGGMDEAFF.

The chain combines TRBV6-5 with TRBJ2-1; D gene ambiguous. The V and J ends lost 0 bases and 2 bases respectively, with 8 bases between them. CDR3 length: 15 amino acids. The germline gives CDR1 MNHEY, CDR2 SVGAGI. The CDR3 loop reads CASSYSSRTYNEQFF. CDR3 nucleotides: TGTGCCAGCAGTTACTCGAGTAGGACCTACAATGAGCAGTTCTTC.

The chain links TRBV16 to TRBJ1-5; D is uncertain. Per the germline V gene, CDR1 is KGHSY and CDR2 is FQNENV. The V gene lost 0 bases and the J gene lost 0 bases, with 6 bases spanning the gap. This CDR3 spans 15 amino acids. CDR3 nucleotides: TGTGCCAGCAGCCAATCCCGGTATAGCAATCAGCCCCAGCATTTT. Amino acid sequence: CASSQSRYSNQPQHF.

This rearrangement joins TRBV12-3 or TRBV12-4 to TRBJ1-5; D possibly corresponds to TRBD1 (6 bases). The CDR3 has 16 amino acids. Trimming took 6 bases from V and 4 from J, leaving 19 bases between them. DNA of the CDR3: TGTGCCAGCAGGAGCGGACAGCAGGGATGGAATCAGCCCCAGCATTTT. Translating it yields CASRSGQQGWNQPQHF.

The sample holds a few counts of this clonotype. The chain links TRBV12-3 or TRBV12-4 to TRBJ1-2; D may be TRBD1 (5 bases). Trimming removed 6 bases at V and 3 bases at J, with 11 bases between. This CDR3 is built from 13 residues. DNA of the CDR3: TGTGCCAGCAGAAAGGGGCCGGACTATGGCTACACCTTC. This codes for CASRKGPDYGYTF.

V usage is TRBV12-3 or TRBV12-4 and J usage is TRBJ1-1; D remains ambiguous. This CDR3 has 13 residues. V was clipped by 7 bases and J by 5 bases, with 14 bases between them. CDR3 loop: CASTLMGGTEAFF. The DNA of the CDR3 is TGTGCCAGCACCTTAATGGGAGGAACTGAAGCTTTCTTT.

A few counts support this clonotype. The chain has TRBV13 and TRBJ1-1; maybe TRBD1 (6 bases). In germline, CDR1 is PRHDT, CDR2 FYEKMQ (reference sequence). Trimming removed 1 base from V and 0 bases from J, with 9 bases in between. The CDR3 is 15 amino acids. The CDR3: CASSLEGHLNTEAFF. The CDR3 DNA reads as TGTGCCAGCAGCTTAGAGGGACACCTGAACACTGAAGCTTTCTTT. The complete variable domain, with remaining parts taken from reference TRBV13 and TRBJ1-1, reads AAGVIQSPRHLIKEKRETATLKCYPIPRHDTVYWYQQGPGQDPQFLISFYEKMQSDKGSIPDRFSAQQFSDYHSELNMSSLELGDSALYFCASSLEGHLNTEAFFGQGTRLTVV.

The V gene is TRBV6-5, the J gene TRBJ1-5; the D is unclear. Germline-derived CDR1 and CDR2 are MNHEY and SVGAGI. This CDR3 is 11 amino acids long. V dropped 2 bases and J dropped 11 bases, with 7 bases sitting between them. The CDR3 DNA sequence: TGTGCCAGCAGTTACATGGGAGCCCAGCATTTT. Translating gives CASSYMGAQHF.

The sample holds a few counts of this clonotype. V usage is TRBV13 and J usage is TRBJ1-6, with D unresolved. This CDR3 has 14 amino acids. The germline V gene has CDR1 PRHDT and CDR2 FYEKMQ (reference sequence). Deletions cut 3 bases from V and 5 bases from J, with 8 bases between. CDR3 in DNA: TGTGCCAGCAGCTTCTCGGGAAATAATTCACCCCTCCACTTT. Its translation: CASSFSGNNSPLHF.

In this sample, this clonotype turned up a few times. This chain links TRBV10-3 with TRBJ1-5, with D perhaps matching TRBD1 (6 bases). Looked up from germline, CDR1 is ENHRY and CDR2 is SYGVKD. Trimming took off 4 bases at V and 6 bases at J, with 13 bases between the two ends. The CDR3 is 14 residues long. Written as DNA, the CDR3 is TGTGCCATCAGTGTAGCAGGGGAAGGTCAGCCCCAGCATTTT. This gives the protein CAISVAGEGQPQHF.

The chain combines TRBV29-1 with TRBJ2-4; D is unresolved. The V gene's germline CDR1 is SQVTM and CDR2 ANQGSEA. V lost 3 bases and J 7 bases, leaving 10 bases between the germline ends. The CDR3 spans 12 residues. The CDR3 region has the DNA TGCAGCGTTGAGGCCGTTACTAACATTCAGTACTTC. It encodes CSVEAVTNIQYF.

V gene TRBV21-1 combines with J gene TRBJ2-4; the table's D call of TRBD1 was not tested on the DNA. TRBV21-1 is a known pseudogene. The CDR3 is made up of 18 amino acids. CDR3 in DNA: TGTGCCAGCAGCAAATACAGGGGGGCGGGGGTCCCGACAAACATTCAGTACTTC. It codes for CASSKYRGAGVPTNIQYF.

The chain carries TRBV29-1 and TRBJ2-2, with D perhaps TRBD1 (5 bases). The germline CDR1 and CDR2 sequences are SQVTM and ANQGSEA. V shed 4 bases and J shed 5 bases, with 8 bases lying between them. The CDR3 length is 12 residues. Here the CDR3 reads CSVVRGTGELFF. In DNA, the CDR3 is TGCAGCGTTGTAAGGGGAACCGGGGAGCTGTTTTTT.

The chain recombines TRBV29-1 with TRBJ2-2, with 8 bases aligning to TRBD1. The CDR3 is 13 residues long. The germline CDR1 and CDR2 sequences are SQVTM and ANQGSEA. After removal of 2 bases from V and 7 bases from J, the junction contained 3 bases not matched to a gene. CDR3 sequence reads: CSVEQGAIGELFF. The CDR3 bases are TGCAGCGTTGAACAGGGGGCTATCGGGGAGCTGTTTTTT.

This chain links TRBV5-1 with TRBJ1-1; TRBD1 might be the D (5 bases). Germline CDR1 and CDR2: SGHRS and YFSETQ. The V end was cut by 4 bases, the J end by 4 bases, with 23 bases between. The CDR3 has 17 amino acids. CDR3 sequence: CASSPSTLLRGATEAFF. The CDR3 nucleotides are TGCGCCAGCAGCCCATCGACCCTCCTCCGAGGGGCCACTGAAGCTTTCTTT.

In its sample, this clonotype was seen a few times. The chain employs TRBV2 and TRBJ2-1; 9 positions match TRBD2. The germline CDR1 and CDR2 sequences are SNHLY and FYNNEI. V trimming: 6 bases; J trimming: 8 bases; junction bases outside the gene matches: 5. There are 13 residues in the CDR3. Here the CDR3 DNA reads TGTGCCAGCAGGGTAGCGGGGGTGGATGAGCAGTTCTTC. This sequence encodes CASRVAGVDEQFF. Based on the CDR3 plus reference TRBV2 and TRBJ2-1, the full variable domain is EPEVTQTPSHQVTQMGQEVILRCVPISNHLYFYWYRQILGQKVEFLVSFYNNEISEKSEIFDDQFSVERPDGSNFTLKIRSTKLEDSAMYFCASRVAGVDEQFFGPGTRLTVL.

Details on this clonotype: A read error is possible here, since a much larger clone lies one base away. The CDR3 is CASSESFNTDTQYF. The DNA for the CDR3 is TGTGCCAGCAGTGAAAGTTTCAACACAGATACGCAGTATTTT. The V call is TRBV2, the J call TRBJ2-3; D is ambiguous. The germline V gene encodes CDR1 SNHLY and CDR2 FYNNEI. Trimming took 2 bases from V and 2 from J, leaving 8 bases between them. CDR3 length: 14 amino acids.

The chain uses TRBV9 and TRBJ2-7; 7 bases are shared with TRBD1. V lost 4 bases, J lost 5 bases, and 12 bases stayed unmatched. The length of the CDR3 is 15 residues. Germline CDR1 and CDR2: SGDLS and YYNGEE. CDR3 in amino acids: CASSPSGQPYDEQYF. CDR3 nucleotides: TGTGCCAGCAGCCCGTCGGGACAGCCTTACGACGAGCAGTACTTC.

The V call is TRBV4-1, the J call TRBJ2-3; tentative D call: TRBD2 (7 bases). Germline CDR1 reads MGHRA; CDR2 reads YSYEKL. The CDR3 covers 16 residues. Trimming left V 0 bases short and J 4 bases short, with 14 bases between. DNA of the CDR3: TGCGCCAGCAGCCAAGATATGTGGGGGGGCCCAGATACGCAGTATTTT. Residues: CASSQDMWGGPDTQYF.

The gene calls are TRBV19 and TRBJ1-5; D is unclear. Germline values: CDR1 LNHDA, CDR2 SQIVND (reference sequence). The length of the CDR3 is 13 residues. Trimming shortened V by 6 bases and J by 8 bases, and 14 bases separated the two germline ends. CDR3 region: CASRISSREPQHF. The CDR3 DNA reads TGTGCCAGTAGAATAAGCTCCCGGGAGCCCCAGCATTTT. The variable domain in full, completed from reference TRBV19 and TRBJ1-5, reads DGGITQSPKYLFRKEGQNVTLSCEQNLNHDAMYWYRQDPGQGLRLIYYSQIVNDFQKGDIAEGYSVSREKKESFPLTVTSAQKNPTAFYLCASRISSREPQHFGDGTRLSIL.

This clonotype was counted between two and nine times. The chain recombines TRBV18 with TRBJ1-1; D unresolved. This CDR3 spans 12 amino acids. V lost 2 bases to trimming and J lost 4 bases, with 5 bases between them. Germline V gene data show CDR1 as KGHSH and CDR2 as LQKENI. In nucleotides, the CDR3 is TGTGCCAGCTCACCAGAGGGCACTGAAGCTTTCTTT. Translated: CASSPEGTEAFF. Full variable domain (rest looked up from reference TRBV18 and TRBJ1-1): NAGVMQNPRHLVRRRGQEARLRCSPMKGHSHVYWYRQLPEEGLKFMVYLQKENIIDESGMPKERFSAEFPKEGPSILRIQQVVRGDSAAYFCASSPEGTEAFFGQGTRLTVV.

The genes are TRBV12-3 or TRBV12-4 and TRBJ1-2; 11 bases are a match to TRBD1. With V trimmed by 7 bases and J by 5 bases, 12 bases remained unmatched. The CDR3 extends over 16 amino acids. CDR3 residues: CASNPAGQGARYGYTF. CDR3 in DNA: TGTGCCAGCAACCCCGCCGGACAGGGGGCGCGATATGGCTACACCTTC.

There are a few counts of this clonotype. The chain employs TRBV27 and TRBJ2-7, with D perhaps TRBD2 (6 bases). Germline V lookup: CDR1 MNHEY, CDR2 SMNVEV (reference sequence). The CDR3 spans 15 residues. Between the trimmed V and J ends, which lost 0 bases and 5 bases, there was a span of 14 bases. CDR3 loop: CASSLSTLATNEQYF. The CDR3 DNA follows: TGTGCCAGCAGTTTATCTACCCTAGCGACAAACGAGCAGTACTTC.

At least ten counts were recorded for this clonotype. The V and J genes are TRBV3-1 and TRBJ1-6; D is unresolved. CDR3 length: 14 amino acids. V shed 4 bases and J shed 8 bases, with 12 bases lying between them. The germline V gene has CDR1 LGHDT and CDR2 YNNKEL (reference sequence). CDR3 in amino acids: CASSRGGQDSPLHF. In DNA, the CDR3 is TGTGCCAGCAGCCGGGGAGGGCAGGATTCACCCCTCCACTTT.

V gene TRBV7-6 combines with J gene TRBJ2-7; TRBD2 matches at 14 bases. The CDR3 has 17 residues. The junction had 8 bases not matched to a gene; V was cut back by 5 bases and J by 2 bases. Germline CDR1 is SGHVS and CDR2 is FNYEAQ. In nucleotides, the CDR3 is TGTGCCAGCAGCCAGGGACTAGCGGGGGCCTCAGCCTACGAGCAGTACTTC. Residues: CASSQGLAGASAYEQYF.

The chain has TRBV5-1 and TRBJ2-7, with 8 bases matching TRBD1. The CDR3 loop spans 14 amino acids. V was clipped by 4 bases and J by 2 bases; unmatched bases: 5. Germline V gene lookup returns CDR1 SGHRS and CDR2 YFSETQ. The CDR3 loop is CASSHGQGAYEQYF. The CDR3 DNA sequence: TGCGCCAGCAGCCATGGACAGGGCGCCTACGAGCAGTACTTC.

J is TRBJ2-3 and V is TRBV7-9, with D unclear. The CDR3 extends over 14 amino acids. Deletions cut 1 base from V and 2 bases from J, with 7 bases between. The germline V gene encodes CDR1 SEHNR and CDR2 FQNEAQ (reference sequence). In nucleotides, the CDR3 is TGTGCCAGCAGCTTAGACCCATCCACAGATACGCAGTATTTT. The encoded protein is CASSLDPSTDTQYF.

This clonotype was counted many times. The V and J genes are TRBV12-5 and TRBJ2-2; D uncertain. The germline gives CDR1 LGHNT, CDR2 FRNRAP. Trimming removed 5 bases from V and 6 bases from J, with 16 bases in between. CDR3 length: 15 amino acids. The CDR3 bases are TGTGCTAGTGGTCCCTCCAACTACCCGTCCGGGGAGCTGTTTTTT. This encodes CASGPSNYPSGELFF. The full variable domain, completed using reference TRBV12-5 and TRBJ2-2, is DARVTQTPRHKVTEMGQEVTMRCQPILGHNTVFWYRQTMMQGLELLAYFRNRAPLDDSGMPKDRFSAEMPDATLATLKIQPSEPRDSAVYFCASGPSNYPSGELFFGEGSRLTVL.

This clonotype has more than one count but fewer than ten. The chain links TRBV20-1 to TRBJ1-2, with TRBD1 matching over 9 bases. The ends lost 7 bases at V and 2 bases at J; junction bases unmatched: 5. The germline V gene has CDR1 DFQATT and CDR2 SNEGSKA (reference sequence). The CDR3 length is 13 residues. CDR3 sequence (DNA): TGCAGTGTAGGACAGGGGATGAACTATGGCTACACCTTC. Its protein product is CSVGQGMNYGYTF.